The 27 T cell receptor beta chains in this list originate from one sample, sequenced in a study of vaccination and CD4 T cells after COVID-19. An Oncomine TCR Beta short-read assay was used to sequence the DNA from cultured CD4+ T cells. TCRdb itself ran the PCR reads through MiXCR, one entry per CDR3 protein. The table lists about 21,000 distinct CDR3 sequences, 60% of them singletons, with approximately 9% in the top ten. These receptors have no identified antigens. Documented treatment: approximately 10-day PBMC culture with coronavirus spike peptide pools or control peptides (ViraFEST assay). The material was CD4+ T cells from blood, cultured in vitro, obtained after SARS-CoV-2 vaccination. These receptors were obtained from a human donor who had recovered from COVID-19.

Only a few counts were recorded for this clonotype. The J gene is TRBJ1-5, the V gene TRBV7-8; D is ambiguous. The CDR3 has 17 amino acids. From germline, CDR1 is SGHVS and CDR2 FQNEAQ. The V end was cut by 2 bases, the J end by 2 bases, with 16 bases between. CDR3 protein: CASSLRSGILRNQPQHF. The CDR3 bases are TGTGCCAGCAGCTTACGTTCCGGGATTCTCCGCAATCAGCCCCAGCATTTT.

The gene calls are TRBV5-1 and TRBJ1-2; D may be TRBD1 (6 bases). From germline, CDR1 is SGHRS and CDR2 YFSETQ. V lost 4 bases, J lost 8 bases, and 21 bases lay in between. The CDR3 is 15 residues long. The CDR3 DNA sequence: TGCGCCAGCAGCCTGGAAAACGACAGGCGCGGGGGCTACACCTTC. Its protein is CASSLENDRRGGYTF.

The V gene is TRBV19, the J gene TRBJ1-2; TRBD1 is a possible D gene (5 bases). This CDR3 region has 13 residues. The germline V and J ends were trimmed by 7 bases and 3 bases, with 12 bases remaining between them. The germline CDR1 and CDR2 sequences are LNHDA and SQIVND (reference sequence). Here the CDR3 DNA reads TGTGCCAGTACCCGGGGGGGGTACTATGGCTACACCTTC. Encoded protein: CASTRGGYYGYTF.

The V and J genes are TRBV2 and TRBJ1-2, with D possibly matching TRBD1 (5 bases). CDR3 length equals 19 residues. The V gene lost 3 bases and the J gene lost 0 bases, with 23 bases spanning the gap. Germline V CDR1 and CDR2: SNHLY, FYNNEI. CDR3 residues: CASSDWAFQGPNTNYGYTF. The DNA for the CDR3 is TGTGCCAGCAGTGATTGGGCTTTCCAGGGACCAAACACTAACTATGGCTACACCTTC.

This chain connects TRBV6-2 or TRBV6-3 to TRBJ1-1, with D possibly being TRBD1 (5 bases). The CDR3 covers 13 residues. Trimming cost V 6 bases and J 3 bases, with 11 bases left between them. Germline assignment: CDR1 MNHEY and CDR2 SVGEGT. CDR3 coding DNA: TGTGCCAGCAGCCTCAGGGTCGACACTGAAGCTTTCTTT. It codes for CASSLRVDTEAFF.

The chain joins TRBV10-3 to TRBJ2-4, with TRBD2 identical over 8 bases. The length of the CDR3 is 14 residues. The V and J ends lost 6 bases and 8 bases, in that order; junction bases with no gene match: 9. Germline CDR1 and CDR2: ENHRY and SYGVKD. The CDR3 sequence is CAIRTGGETDIQYF. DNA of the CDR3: TGTGCCATCAGAACGGGGGGGGAAACCGACATTCAGTACTTC.

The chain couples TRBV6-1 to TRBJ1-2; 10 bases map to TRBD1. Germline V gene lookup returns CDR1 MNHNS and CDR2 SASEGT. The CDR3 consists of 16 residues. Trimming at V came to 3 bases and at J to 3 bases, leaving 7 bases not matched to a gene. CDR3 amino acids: CASSDRQGALYYGYTF. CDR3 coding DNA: TGTGCCAGCAGTGACCGACAGGGGGCTCTTTACTATGGCTACACCTTC.

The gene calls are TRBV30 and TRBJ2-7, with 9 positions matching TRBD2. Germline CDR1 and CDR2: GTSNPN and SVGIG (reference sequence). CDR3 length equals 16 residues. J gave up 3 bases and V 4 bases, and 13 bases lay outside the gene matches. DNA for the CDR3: TGTGCCTGGACCGGGGGGAGACTAGCGGAAAACTACGAGCAGTACTTC. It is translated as CAWTGGRLAENYEQYF.

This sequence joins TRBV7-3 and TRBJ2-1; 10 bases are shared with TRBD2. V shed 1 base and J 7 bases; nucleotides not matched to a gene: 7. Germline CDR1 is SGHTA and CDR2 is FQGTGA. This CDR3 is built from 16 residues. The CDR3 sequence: CASSLSGAGGFNEQFF. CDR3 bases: TGTGCCAGCAGCTTAAGTGGAGCGGGGGGGTTTAATGAGCAGTTCTTC.

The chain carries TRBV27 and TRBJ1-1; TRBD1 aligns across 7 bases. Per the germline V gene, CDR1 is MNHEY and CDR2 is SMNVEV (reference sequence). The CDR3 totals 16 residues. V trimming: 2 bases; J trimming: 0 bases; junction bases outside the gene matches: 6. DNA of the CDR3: TGTGCCAGCAGTTTAACGCCGGGACAGATGAACACTGAAGCTTTCTTT. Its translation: CASSLTPGQMNTEAFF.

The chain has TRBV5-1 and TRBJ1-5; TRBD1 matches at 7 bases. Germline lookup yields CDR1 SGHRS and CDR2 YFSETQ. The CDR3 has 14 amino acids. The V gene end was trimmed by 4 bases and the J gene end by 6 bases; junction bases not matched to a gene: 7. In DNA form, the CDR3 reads TGCGCCAGCAGCCCAGGGGGGATGGGTCAGCCCCAGCATTTT. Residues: CASSPGGMGQPQHF.

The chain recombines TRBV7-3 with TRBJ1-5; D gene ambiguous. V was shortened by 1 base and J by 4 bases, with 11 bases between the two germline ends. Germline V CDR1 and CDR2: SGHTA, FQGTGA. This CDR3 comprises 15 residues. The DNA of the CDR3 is TGTGCCAGCAGCTTAAGAGGTGGGGAGAATCAGCCCCAGCATTTT. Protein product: CASSLRGGENQPQHF.

Written as DNA, the CDR3 is TGTGCCAGTAATGACGGGGACAGGGCCTACGAGCAGTACTTC. Translated: CASNDGDRAYEQYF. V is TRBV19 and J is TRBJ2-7; 9 bases fit TRBD1. Germline values: CDR1 LNHDA, CDR2 SQIVND (reference sequence). This CDR3 contains 14 residues. Trimming removed 7 bases from V and 2 bases from J; junction bases left unmatched: 6.

The CDR3 reads CASSPAGITGELFF. DNA of the CDR3: TGTGCCAGCAGCCCAGCGGGGATCACCGGGGAGCTGTTTTTT. The rearrangement uses TRBV7-8 and TRBJ2-2; 7 bases map to TRBD2. The CDR3 consists of 14 residues. With V trimmed by 5 bases and J by 4 bases, 4 bases remained unmatched. Germline V CDR1 and CDR2: SGHVS, FQNEAQ.

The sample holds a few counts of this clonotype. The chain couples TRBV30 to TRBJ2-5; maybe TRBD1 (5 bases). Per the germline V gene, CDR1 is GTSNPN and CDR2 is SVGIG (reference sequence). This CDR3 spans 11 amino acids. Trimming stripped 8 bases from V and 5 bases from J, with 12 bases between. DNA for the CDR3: TGTGCCGGACGAAAGGGGGAGACCCAGTACTTC. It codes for CAGRKGETQYF.

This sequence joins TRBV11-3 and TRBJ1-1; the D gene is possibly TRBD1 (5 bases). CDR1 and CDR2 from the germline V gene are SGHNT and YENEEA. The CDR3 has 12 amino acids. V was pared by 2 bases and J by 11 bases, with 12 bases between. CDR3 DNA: TGTGCCAGCAGCTTATTCCCGGGGGAGGCTTTCTTT. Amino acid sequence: CASSLFPGEAFF.

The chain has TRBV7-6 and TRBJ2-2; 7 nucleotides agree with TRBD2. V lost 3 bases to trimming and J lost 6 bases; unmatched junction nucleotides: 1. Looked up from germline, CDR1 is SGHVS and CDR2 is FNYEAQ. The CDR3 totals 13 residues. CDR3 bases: TGTGCCAGCAGCTTTAGCGGGTCCGGGGAGCTGTTTTTT. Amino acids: CASSFSGSGELFF.

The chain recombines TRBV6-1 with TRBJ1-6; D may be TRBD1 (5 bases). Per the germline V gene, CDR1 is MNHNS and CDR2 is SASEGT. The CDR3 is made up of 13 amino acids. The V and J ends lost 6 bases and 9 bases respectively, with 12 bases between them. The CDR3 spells CASSRDRRSPLHF. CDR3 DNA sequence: TGTGCCAGCAGCCGGGACCGACGTTCACCCCTCCACTTT.

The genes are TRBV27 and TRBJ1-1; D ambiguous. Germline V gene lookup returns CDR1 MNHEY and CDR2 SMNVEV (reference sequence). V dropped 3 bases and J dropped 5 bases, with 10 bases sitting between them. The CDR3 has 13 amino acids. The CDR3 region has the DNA TGTGCCAGCAGTTTTCGGGGTAGGACTGAAGCTTTCTTT. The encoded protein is CASSFRGRTEAFF.

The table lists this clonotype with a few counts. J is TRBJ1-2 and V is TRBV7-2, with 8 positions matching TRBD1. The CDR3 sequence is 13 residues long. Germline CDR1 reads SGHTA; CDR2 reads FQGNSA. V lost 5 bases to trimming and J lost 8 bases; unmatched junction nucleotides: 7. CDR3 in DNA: TGTGCCAGCAGCAACAGGGGGGGGGACGGCTACACCTTC. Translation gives CASSNRGGDGYTF.

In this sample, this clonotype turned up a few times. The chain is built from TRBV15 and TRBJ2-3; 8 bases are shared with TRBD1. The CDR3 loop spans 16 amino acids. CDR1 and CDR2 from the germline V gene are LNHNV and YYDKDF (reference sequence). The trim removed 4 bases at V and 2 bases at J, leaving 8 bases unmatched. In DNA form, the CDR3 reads TGTGCCACCAGCAATCCGACAGGGGCGTTCACAGATACGCAGTATTTT. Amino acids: CATSNPTGAFTDTQYF.

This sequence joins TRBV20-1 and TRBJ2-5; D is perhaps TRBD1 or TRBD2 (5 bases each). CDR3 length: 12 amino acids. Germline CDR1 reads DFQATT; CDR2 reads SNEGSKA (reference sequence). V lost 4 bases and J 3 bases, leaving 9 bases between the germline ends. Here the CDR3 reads CSAIGTEETQYF. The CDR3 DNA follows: TGCAGTGCTATCGGGACCGAAGAGACCCAGTACTTC.

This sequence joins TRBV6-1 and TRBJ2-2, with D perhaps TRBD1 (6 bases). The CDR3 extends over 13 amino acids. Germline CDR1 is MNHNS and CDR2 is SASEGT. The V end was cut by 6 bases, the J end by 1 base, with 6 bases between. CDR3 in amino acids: CASRDRNTGELFF. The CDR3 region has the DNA TGTGCCAGCAGGGACAGGAACACCGGGGAGCTGTTTTTT.

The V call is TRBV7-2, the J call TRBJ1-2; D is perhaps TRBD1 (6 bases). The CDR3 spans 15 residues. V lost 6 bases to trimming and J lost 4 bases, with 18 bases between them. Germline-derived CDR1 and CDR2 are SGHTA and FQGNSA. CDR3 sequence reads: CASRPQGLSVYGYTF. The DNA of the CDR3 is TGTGCCAGCAGACCACAGGGACTATCAGTCTATGGCTACACCTTC.

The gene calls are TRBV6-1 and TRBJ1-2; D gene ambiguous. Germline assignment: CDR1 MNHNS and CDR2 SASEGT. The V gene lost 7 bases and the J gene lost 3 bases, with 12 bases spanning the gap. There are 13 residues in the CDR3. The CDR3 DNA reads TGTGCCAGCACGTCTTCGGCGGACTATGGCTACACCTTC. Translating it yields CASTSSADYGYTF.

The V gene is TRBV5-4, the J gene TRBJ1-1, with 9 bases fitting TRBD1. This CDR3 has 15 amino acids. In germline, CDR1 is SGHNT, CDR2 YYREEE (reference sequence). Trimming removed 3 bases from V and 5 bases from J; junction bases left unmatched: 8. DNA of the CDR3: TGTGCCAGCAGCTATTACAGGGGGCGCGGGACTGAAGCTTTCTTT. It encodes CASSYYRGRGTEAFF. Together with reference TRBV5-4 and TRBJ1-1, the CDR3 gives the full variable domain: ETGVTQSPTHLIKTRGQQVTLRCSSQSGHNTVSWYQQALGQGPQFIFQYYREEENGRGNFPPRFSGLQFPNYSSELNVNALELDDSALYLCASSYYRGRGTEAFFGQGTRLTVV.

The CDR3 DNA sequence: TGTGCCATCAGTGCCAGGGACCGGACCCAAGAGACCCAGTACTTC. It encodes CAISARDRTQETQYF. V is TRBV10-3 and J is TRBJ2-5; D possibly matches TRBD1 or TRBD2 (5 bases each). V was pared by 4 bases and J by 1 base, with 13 bases between. Germline CDR1 reads ENHRY; CDR2 reads SYGVKD. There are 15 residues in the CDR3.